Shown below are 20 T cell receptor beta chains from a single sample sequenced in a study of OX40 agonist ivuxolimab in advanced cancers. Method: immunoSEQ multiplex PCR; TCRdb's copy keeps in-frame clones and lacks some. Found here are roughly 80,000 clones, around 85% of them singletons; the top ten hold 2% to 2.5%. The sequenced sample was CD4+ or CD8+ T cells sorted from blood, obtained in a trial of the OX40 agonist ivuxolimab. Every receptor here comes from an adult with an advanced solid tumor such as melanoma, head and neck, liver or kidney cancer.

The rearrangement uses TRBV7-6 and TRBJ2-2; 7 bases fit TRBD1. The germline V gene encodes CDR1 SGHVS and CDR2 FNYEAQ. V trimming: 5 bases; J trimming: 2 bases; junction bases outside the gene matches: 5. The length of the CDR3 is 15 residues. The CDR3 is CASSPGTVNTGELFF. The CDR3 bases are TGTGCCAGCAGCCCCGGGACAGTCAACACCGGGGAGCTGTTTTTT.

This chain connects TRBV6-5 to TRBJ2-3, with a weak D call TRBD2 (5 bases). The CDR3 extends over 15 amino acids. Germline CDR1 MNHEY, CDR2 SVGAGI. Trimming cost V 8 bases and J 8 bases, with 23 bases left between them. CDR3 nucleotides: TGTGCCAGCTTTAATCCGAACGGGGTGGAGGCTACGCAGTATTTT. Translating gives CASFNPNGVEATQYF.

J is TRBJ2-5 and V is TRBV29-1; 9 nucleotides agree with TRBD2. CDR3 length: 14 residues. Germline assignment: CDR1 SQVTM and CDR2 ANQGSEA. The ends lost 4 bases at V and 4 bases at J; junction bases unmatched: 7. The CDR3 protein is CSVAAGGTGETQYF. Here the CDR3 DNA reads TGCAGCGTTGCGGCGGGAGGGACGGGAGAGACCCAGTACTTC.

The chain joins TRBV14 to TRBJ2-1; D call uncertain. Germline V lookup: CDR1 SGHDN, CDR2 FVKESK. The CDR3 covers 12 residues. Deletions cut 3 bases from V and 11 bases from J, with 11 bases between. CDR3 sequence (DNA): TGTGCCAGCAGCCAGCGCAACTTCCAGCAGTTCTTC. It is translated as CASSQRNFQQFF.

The chain is built from TRBV5-1 and TRBJ2-2; 7 nucleotides line up with TRBD1. Germline CDR1 and CDR2: SGHRS and YFSETQ. This CDR3 has 14 residues. V trimming: 1 base; J trimming: 7 bases; junction bases outside the gene matches: 4. Here the CDR3 DNA reads TGCGCCAGCAGCTTGATTACAGGGGTCGGGGAGCTGTTTTTT. Amino acid sequence: CASSLITGVGELFF.

The CDR3 region has the DNA TGTGCCAGCAGTGAAGGGACAGGGGGCTACGAGCAGTACTTC. Residues: CASSEGTGGYEQYF. This chain uses TRBV6-1 with TRBJ2-7, with 10 bases that match TRBD1. Germline CDR1 and CDR2: MNHNS and SASEGT. Trimming cost V 1 base and J 3 bases; bases outside gene matches: 0. There are 14 residues in the CDR3.

This clone is a singleton in its sample. The chain combines TRBV7-3 with TRBJ1-2; 9 bases are shared with TRBD1. Unmatched junction bases numbered 3, after V lost 0 bases and J lost 7 bases. This CDR3 spans 14 amino acids. Germline values: CDR1 SGHTA, CDR2 FQGTGA. The CDR3 loop is CASSLTTGGPGYTF. As DNA, the CDR3 is TGTGCCAGCAGCTTAACGACAGGGGGTCCTGGCTACACCTTC.

CDR3 sequence: CASSVGGRPSSGNTIYF. The CDR3 coding sequence is TGTGCCAGCAGCGTAGGGGGAAGGCCGAGCTCTGGAAACACCATATATTTT. The chain has TRBV9 and TRBJ1-3; D gene unclear. The CDR3 is 17 amino acids. Trimming stripped 0 bases from V and 0 bases from J, with 13 bases between. Germline V gene lookup returns CDR1 SGDLS and CDR2 YYNGEE.

A few counts support this clone. V and J are TRBV5-1 and TRBJ2-5; D gene unclear. With 0 bases removed from V and 5 bases from J, the gap between germline ends came to 5 bases. The CDR3 sequence is 12 residues long. Germline V gene sequence: CDR1 SGHRS, CDR2 YFSETQ. CDR3 in amino acids: CASSLASETQYF. DNA for the CDR3: TGCGCCAGCAGCTTGGCCTCGGAGACCCAGTACTTC. Supplemented by reference TRBV5-1 and TRBJ2-5, the full variable domain reads KAGVTQTPRYLIKTRGQQVTLSCSPISGHRSVSWYQQTPGQGLQFLFEYFSETQRNKGNFPGRFSGRQFSNSRSEMNVSTLELGDSALYLCASSLASETQYFGPGTRLLVL.

The V call is TRBV28, the J call TRBJ2-5; 9 positions match TRBD2. The CDR3 extends over 15 amino acids. V lost 2 bases to trimming and J lost 3 bases; unmatched junction nucleotides: 4. The germline V gene encodes CDR1 MDHEN and CDR2 SYDVKM. The CDR3 coding sequence is TGTGCCAGCAGTTTAGCGGGACTAGCAGAAGAGACCCAGTACTTC. It translates to CASSLAGLAEETQYF.

The rearrangement links TRBV2 to TRBJ1-3; TRBD1 might be the D (5 bases). The V and J ends lost 6 bases and 0 bases respectively, with 6 bases between them. The germline V gene has CDR1 SNHLY and CDR2 FYNNEI. The CDR3 sequence is 13 residues long. As DNA, the CDR3 is TGTGCCAGCAGGGGGGACTCTGGAAACACCATATATTTT. Translating it yields CASRGDSGNTIYF.

This clone was detected once. The chain is built from TRBV7-3 and TRBJ2-2, with 7 bases identical to TRBD2. From germline, CDR1 is SGHTA and CDR2 FQGTGA. The CDR3 has 16 residues. V lost 7 bases to trimming and J lost 3 bases; unmatched junction nucleotides: 11. For the CDR3, the DNA is TGTGCCAGCACCCCACTAGCGACCGCTTACACCGGGGAGCTGTTTTTT. Amino acid sequence: CASTPLATAYTGELFF.

The chain combines TRBV9 with TRBJ2-1; D gene unclear. The CDR3 is 14 residues long. Germline CDR1 is SGDLS and CDR2 is YYNGEE. V was clipped by 0 bases and J by 6 bases, with 10 bases between them. The CDR3 protein is CASSVGSTLNEQFF. In DNA form, the CDR3 reads TGTGCCAGCAGCGTAGGGAGCACCCTCAATGAGCAGTTCTTC. Combining the CDR3 with reference TRBV9 and TRBJ2-1 gives the whole variable domain DSGVTQTPKHLITATGQRVTLRCSPRSGDLSVYWYQQSLDQGLQFLIQYYNGEERAKGNILERFSAQQFPDLHSELNLSSLELGDSALYFCASSVGSTLNEQFFGPGTRLTVL.

The gene calls are TRBV5-4 and TRBJ2-7; the D gene is possibly TRBD1 (6 bases). The CDR3 length is 13 residues. Per germline, CDR1 SGHNT and CDR2 YYREEE (reference sequence). V was trimmed by 4 bases and J by 4 bases, leaving 12 bases between them. The CDR3 DNA reads TGTGCCAGCAGCCGCGGACAGTTATACGAGCAGTACTTC. This encodes CASSRGQLYEQYF.

The chain combines TRBV6-1 with TRBJ2-5, with 10 bases fitting TRBD2. Germline values: CDR1 MNHNS, CDR2 SASEGT. Unmatched junction bases numbered 11, after V lost 10 bases and J lost 6 bases. This CDR3 spans 14 amino acids. The CDR3 DNA follows: TGTGCCACCTTGAGCCTAGCGGGAGAGAAGACCCAGTACTTC. It codes for CATLSLAGEKTQYF.

The gene calls are TRBV5-1 and TRBJ1-2; perhaps TRBD1 as D (5 bases). This CDR3 comprises 13 residues. With 2 bases removed from V and 6 bases from J, the gap between germline ends came to 11 bases. Germline loops: CDR1 SGHRS, CDR2 YFSETQ. The CDR3 DNA reads as TGCGCCAGCAGCTTTCAGGGTGGACATGGCTACACCTTC. Encoded protein: CASSFQGGHGYTF. Full variable domain (rest looked up from reference TRBV5-1 and TRBJ1-2): KAGVTQTPRYLIKTRGQQVTLSCSPISGHRSVSWYQQTPGQGLQFLFEYFSETQRNKGNFPGRFSGRQFSNSRSEMNVSTLELGDSALYLCASSFQGGHGYTFGSGTRLTVV.

The chain links TRBV5-1 to TRBJ2-2; maybe TRBD1 (5 bases). This CDR3 has 14 amino acids. The ends were cut back, 4 bases at V and 2 bases at J, with 9 bases in the middle. Germline loops: CDR1 SGHRS, CDR2 YFSETQ. Here the CDR3 DNA reads TGCGCCAGCAGCAGGCAGGGTAACACCGGGGAGCTGTTTTTT. Protein sequence: CASSRQGNTGELFF.

Here the CDR3 reads CASTARDRGLLNQPQHF. The CDR3, as DNA: TGCGCCAGCACCGCCCGGGACAGGGGGCTACTCAATCAGCCCCAGCATTTT. The chain employs TRBV4-1 and TRBJ1-5; 12 bases match TRBD1. The CDR3 runs to 17 residues. Trimming removed 7 bases from V and 3 bases from J; junction bases left unmatched: 10. Germline V gene sequence: CDR1 MGHRA, CDR2 YSYEKL.

The V gene is TRBV11-1, the J gene TRBJ2-7; 9 bases line up with TRBD1. The CDR3 loop spans 17 amino acids. Germline V CDR1 and CDR2: SGHAT, FQDESV (reference sequence). V lost 2 bases, J lost 3 bases, and 11 bases stayed unmatched. The CDR3 region is CASSLLPPDRGFYEQYF. The CDR3 region has the DNA TGTGCCAGCAGCTTACTCCCCCCGGACAGGGGTTTCTACGAGCAGTACTTC.

This chain uses TRBV6-5 with TRBJ2-2; 8 bases fit TRBD2. Germline V gene lookup returns CDR1 MNHEY and CDR2 SVGAGI. CDR3 length: 15 amino acids. V dropped 5 bases and J dropped 6; count of bases not matched to a gene: 8. The CDR3 loop reads CASSRGGGWAGELFF. CDR3 sequence (DNA): TGTGCCAGCAGTCGTGGCGGGGGGTGGGCCGGGGAGCTGTTTTTT.